These 19 T cell receptor beta chains came from one sample sequenced in a study of T and B cells in COVID-19 patients (TCRdb year 2020). The sequencer was an Illumina MiSeq. TRB rearrangements were amplified by multiplex PCR with BIOMED2 TRB-A/B primer pools. TCRdb applied fastp at Q25 and MiXCR to the public reads, then kept only in-frame beta chains. Rows are unified per CDR3 protein, each entry keeping the most common DNA and genes. For this sample there are 13,000 to 15,000 distinct CDR3 sequences; under 30% appear just once. The ten largest clonotypes hold 6.8% of the sample. TRB repertoires were amplified from 250-500 ng of genomic DNA extracted from blood. The specimen was blood. The receptors shown here come from a human donor who had recovered from COVID-19.

Worth noting for this clonotype: A clone one base away is much larger, so this may be a read error. The rearrangement uses TRBV6-5 and TRBJ2-5; possibly TRBD1 for D (5 bases). This CDR3 is 16 amino acids long. CDR1 is MNHEY, CDR2 SVGAGI, per germline. V dropped 0 bases and J dropped 1 base, with 12 bases sitting between them. CDR3 loop: CASSYSLETVQETQYF. CDR3 coding DNA: TGTGCCAGCAGTTACTCATTGGAGACAGTCCAAGAGACCCAGTACTTC.

The rearrangement uses TRBV6-1 and TRBJ1-5, with D perhaps matching TRBD1 (6 bases). Germline assignment: CDR1 MNHNS and CDR2 SASEGT. The CDR3 has 16 residues. V gave up 2 bases and J gave up 3 bases, with 14 bases separating them. The CDR3 sequence: CASSEWHRVNNQPQHF. In DNA, the CDR3 is TGTGCCAGCAGTGAATGGCACAGGGTGAACAATCAGCCCCAGCATTTT.

This rearrangement joins TRBV24-1 to TRBJ2-7; 10 bases are shared with TRBD2. After removal of 4 bases from V and 7 bases from J, the junction contained 9 bases not matched to a gene. The CDR3 totals 15 residues. Germline lookup yields CDR1 KGHDR and CDR2 SFDVKD. CDR3 DNA sequence: TGTGCCACCAGTGACGCTAGCGGGAGCTGGGGAGAGCAGTACTTC. Its translation is CATSDASGSWGEQYF.

By sample share, this clonotype is medium-sized (0.01 to 0.1%). J is TRBJ1-4 and V is TRBV19; possibly TRBD1 for D (5 bases). The germline V gene encodes CDR1 LNHDA and CDR2 SQIVND (reference sequence). The CDR3 totals 13 residues. V gave up 10 bases and J gave up 4 bases, with 13 bases separating them. Here the CDR3 DNA reads TGTGCCATTAGCCGGGACCTTAATGAAAAACTGTTTTTT. The encoded protein is CAISRDLNEKLFF.

This clonotype came up many times. The chain recombines TRBV5-6 with TRBJ2-3; no reliable D call. CDR1 and CDR2 (germline): SGHDT, YYEEEE. The germline V and J ends were trimmed by 2 bases and 1 base, with 11 bases remaining between them. There are 15 residues in the CDR3. Written as DNA, the CDR3 is TGTGCCAGCAGCTTTGATCGGGTCGGCACAGATACGCAGTATTTT. Translating it yields CASSFDRVGTDTQYF.

As to this clonotype: This may be a read error: a much more frequent sequence differs by one nucleotide. The chain's CDR3 is CASSPDTSGLDTQYF. As DNA, the CDR3 is TGTGCCAGCAGCCCCGATACTAGCGGGCTAGATACGCAGTATTTT. The chain couples TRBV27 to TRBJ2-3; 9 bases map to TRBD2. The germline V gene encodes CDR1 MNHEY and CDR2 SMNVEV (reference sequence). V lost 6 bases and J lost 5; bases outside the gene matches: 9. The CDR3 sequence is 15 residues long.

On this clonotype itself: A read error may account for a junction end that differs from germline. The gene calls are TRBV30 and TRBJ1-2; TRBD1 matches at 10 bases. The CDR3 length is 12 residues. CDR1 GTSNPN and CDR2 SVGIG come from the germline V gene (reference sequence). Here the CDR3 reads CAWRGGQGLPRF. DNA for the CDR3: TGTGCCTGGCGGGGGGGACAGGGGCTCCCCCGATTC.

This clonotype was counted between two and nine times. The rearrangement joins TRBV6-2 or TRBV6-3 to TRBJ2-7; 7 bases align to TRBD2. With V trimmed by 0 bases and J by 2 bases, 19 bases remained unmatched. Germline assignment: CDR1 MNHEY and CDR2 SVGEGT. This CDR3 has 20 residues. CDR3 DNA: TGTGCCAGCAGTTACTCGAGTCGATTTCTAGGGCCTAGCGGACCCTACGAGCAGTACTTC. This sequence encodes CASSYSSRFLGPSGPYEQYF.

The rearrangement uses TRBV18 and TRBJ2-7; TRBD1 agrees at 8 bases. The germline V gene encodes CDR1 KGHSH and CDR2 LQKENI. The CDR3 totals 14 residues. V shed 3 bases and J 4 bases; nucleotides not matched to a gene: 5. The CDR3 bases are TGTGCCAGCTCACCTCGACAGGGGAGTTACGAGCAGTACTTC. It yields the protein CASSPRQGSYEQYF. Using reference TRBV18 and TRBJ2-7 for the parts outside the CDR3, the full variable domain is NAGVMQNPRHLVRRRGQEARLRCSPMKGHSHVYWYRQLPEEGLKFMVYLQKENIIDESGMPKERFSAEFPKEGPSILRIQQVVRGDSAAYFCASSPRQGSYEQYFGPGTRLTVT.

This clonotype was observed a few times. The rearrangement uses TRBV7-6 and TRBJ2-1; the D is unclear. CDR1 is SGHVS, CDR2 FNYEAQ, per germline. The CDR3 extends over 11 amino acids. The germline V and J ends were trimmed by 5 bases and 10 bases, with 9 bases remaining between them. The CDR3 DNA reads as TGTGCCAGCAGCCCGGGTTTGGAGCAGTTCTTC. It specifies CASSPGLEQFF.

The CDR3 DNA reads as TGTGCCAGCAGCAAAGGGGGGGACAAGAATGAAAAACTGTTTTTT. It codes for CASSKGGDKNEKLFF. The rearrangement links TRBV5-4 to TRBJ1-4; perhaps TRBD1 as D (6 bases). V lost 4 bases and J lost 5, with 15 bases in between. Germline V lookup: CDR1 SGHNT, CDR2 YYREEE (reference sequence). The CDR3 contains 15 residues.

Many counts were recorded for this clonotype. The chain carries TRBV5-4 and TRBJ2-1, with no clear D. Germline V lookup: CDR1 SGHNT, CDR2 YYREEE (reference sequence). The CDR3 loop spans 16 amino acids. Trimming stripped 5 bases from V and 6 bases from J, with 21 bases between. CDR3 in amino acids: CASSGRASLGSNEQFF. CDR3 DNA: TGTGCCAGCAGTGGAAGGGCCTCCTTGGGTAGCAATGAGCAGTTCTTC.

The chain employs TRBV29-1 and TRBJ2-6, with 8 positions matching TRBD1. The germline V gene encodes CDR1 SQVTM and CDR2 ANQGSEA. The CDR3 contains 18 residues. Unmatched junction bases numbered 13, after V lost 5 bases and J lost 1 base. As DNA, the CDR3 is TGCAGCGTTTGGGCGGCAGGGGGCTTTTATTCTGGGGCCAACGTCCTGACTTTC. Translation: CSVWAAGGFYSGANVLTF.

The rearrangement uses TRBV20-1 and TRBJ1-4; the D gene is possibly TRBD1 (6 bases). Germline assignment: CDR1 DFQATT and CDR2 SNEGSKA (reference sequence). The CDR3 consists of 13 residues. The ends were cut back, 5 bases at V and 8 bases at J, with 15 bases in the middle. CDR3 nucleotides: TGCAGTGCTGAGGAGGGGGGGCGCGAAAAACTGTTTTTT. Translated, it gives CSAEEGGREKLFF.

In its sample, this clonotype is medium-sized. The chain links TRBV19 to TRBJ2-2; D remains unclear. Trimming left V 0 bases short and J 2 bases short, with 10 bases between. Germline CDR1 and CDR2: LNHDA and SQIVND (reference sequence). The CDR3 sequence is 16 residues long. This CDR3 is CASSIDGRRNTGELFF. CDR3 DNA sequence: TGTGCCAGTAGTATAGATGGGCGCCGAAACACCGGGGAGCTGTTTTTT.

DNA for the CDR3: TGTGCCAGCAGCTTGGAAAGGGCCGGCAGACAGCAGTTCTTC. Encoded protein: CASSLERAGRQQFF. The chain employs TRBV5-4 and TRBJ2-1, with no clear D. V shed 0 bases and J shed 11 bases, with 15 bases lying between them. The CDR3 runs 14 residues. Germline CDR1 reads SGHNT; CDR2 reads YYREEE (reference sequence).

This clonotype has ten or more counts. The chain carries TRBV27 and TRBJ1-2; TRBD1 agrees at 7 bases. This CDR3 comprises 13 residues. V lost 6 bases, J lost 4 bases, and 5 bases stayed unmatched. CDR1 MNHEY and CDR2 SMNVEV come from the germline V gene (reference sequence). CDR3: CASSADRSYGYTF. The DNA of the CDR3 is TGTGCCAGCAGCGCGGACAGGAGCTATGGCTACACCTTC.

Worth noting for this clonotype: A much larger clone lies a single base off, so this may be a read error. The chain joins TRBV7-9 to TRBJ1-5, with 9 bases identical to TRBD1. Germline V gives CDR1 SEHNR, CDR2 FQNEAQ (reference sequence). This CDR3 is built from 15 residues. The CDR3 is CTSSSTTGGDQPQHF. The CDR3, as DNA: TGTACCAGCAGCTCCACGACAGGGGGAGATCAGCCCCAGCATTTT.

This clonotype appeared many times. V usage is TRBV13 and J usage is TRBJ2-1; TRBD1 matches at 9 bases. CDR1 PRHDT and CDR2 FYEKMQ come from the germline V gene (reference sequence). V was pared by 5 bases and J by 3 bases, with 2 bases of the junction left unmatched. This CDR3 has 14 residues. CDR3 region: CASSHRGHYNEQFF. CDR3 coding DNA: TGTGCCAGCAGCCACAGGGGGCACTACAATGAGCAGTTCTTC.